This T cell receptor beta chain comes out of a study of radiation and T cells in renal cell carcinoma. The V and J ends lost 7 bases and 0 bases, in that order; junction bases with no gene match: 5. The CDR3 contains 14 residues. The germline CDR1 and CDR2 sequences are ENHRY and SYGVKD. Repertoires were generated with immunoSEQ multiplex PCR, while TCRdb's copy carries only in-frame clones and drops some. The data hold 15,000 to 20,000 clones, with 59% observed a single time. Study conclusions and caveats: Irradiated tumors had higher TCR clonality than control tumors.

To note about this clone: Antigen specificity is unknown.

Treatment specified: treatment-naive control, cytoreductive nephrectomy. The J gene is TRBJ1-2, the V gene TRBV10-3; 7 nucleotides match TRBD1. Material: tumor tissue, obtained from a patient whose treatment was nephrectomy without radiotherapy. This clonotype was sampled from a man aged 45-65 years with renal cell carcinoma. CDR3 amino acids: CAIKGTDTNYGYTF. The CDR3 DNA follows: TGTGCCATCAAGGGGACAGACACTAACTATGGCTACACCTTC.